The 14 T cell receptor beta chains presented below share a single source sample, sequenced in a study of T cell responses to AZD1222 COVID-19 vaccine. Assay: immunoSEQ multiplex PCR; the TCRdb copy retains only in-frame clones and omits some. The sample carries around 200,000 clones, approximately 95% recorded once. Sequences were derived from peripheral blood, sampled on day 0 of AZD1222 vaccination. The receptors were gathered from an adult in good health.

The chain recombines TRBV27 with TRBJ2-1; 13 positions match TRBD2. This CDR3 has 15 residues. The V segment lost 5 bases and the J segment 6 bases; nucleotides outside the gene matches: 4. CDR1 is MNHEY, CDR2 SMNVEV, per germline (reference sequence). The CDR3 protein is CASSRTSGRANEQFF. CDR3 DNA sequence: TGTGCCAGCAGTCGTACTAGCGGGAGGGCCAATGAGCAGTTCTTC.

This clone was detected a few times. The V call is TRBV14, the J call TRBJ1-1; no firm D call. This CDR3 is built from 14 residues. V lost 1 base and J 4 bases, leaving 10 bases between the germline ends. Germline V gives CDR1 SGHDN, CDR2 FVKESK. The CDR3 bases are TGTGCCAGCAGCCAAGCGGGGTTGTCCACTGAAGCTTTCTTT. Its protein product is CASSQAGLSTEAFF.

This chain joins TRBV3-1 (or the pseudogene TRBV3-2) and TRBJ2-7, with D possibly TRBD2 on 6 matching bases. Trimming left V 0 bases short and J 0 bases short, with 12 bases between. CDR1 is LGHDT and CDR2 is YNNKEL in the germline V gene (reference sequence). This CDR3 region has 16 residues. CDR3 in DNA: TGTGCCAGCAGCCAAGAACTAGCAACTTACTCCTACGAGCAGTACTTC. It yields the protein CASSQELATYSYEQYF.

The chain carries TRBV5-4 and TRBJ2-7; the D gene is possibly TRBD2 (5 bases). The germline V gene has CDR1 SGHNT and CDR2 YYREEE (reference sequence). The CDR3 length is 18 residues. V was clipped by 0 bases and J by 0 bases, with 19 bases between them. The CDR3 DNA follows: TGTGCCAGCAGCTTGGACGCTATGATCGGCACTAGCTCCTACGAGCAGTACTTC. Translating it yields CASSLDAMIGTSSYEQYF.

The chain couples TRBV6-1 to TRBJ1-6; D perhaps matches TRBD1 (5 bases). CDR3 length: 17 residues. CDR1 is MNHNS and CDR2 is SASEGT in the germline V gene. Trimming removed 2 bases at V and 4 bases at J, with 15 bases between. CDR3 DNA: TGTGCCAGCAGTGAAATAGCGGGGCCAGGTTATAATTCACCCCTCCACTTT. Protein product: CASSEIAGPGYNSPLHF.

The chain links TRBV2 to TRBJ2-1; 13 bases agree with TRBD2. This CDR3 is built from 15 residues. V gave up 6 bases and J gave up 11 bases; unmatched junction bases: 10. The germline V gene encodes CDR1 SNHLY and CDR2 FYNNEI. CDR3 in DNA: TGTGCCAGCAGGGACGAGACTAGCGGGAGGAACCAGCAGTTCTTC. Protein product: CASRDETSGRNQQFF. The variable domain in full, with the rest retrieved from reference TRBV2 and TRBJ2-1, is EPEVTQTPSHQVTQMGQEVILRCVPISNHLYFYWYRQILGQKVEFLVSFYNNEISEKSEIFDDQFSVERPDGSNFTLKIRSTKLEDSAMYFCASRDETSGRNQQFFGPGTRLTVL.

The chain employs TRBV7-6 and TRBJ1-1; tentatively, D is TRBD1 (6 bases). The V gene's germline CDR1 is SGHVS and CDR2 FNYEAQ. V was trimmed by 1 base and J by 4 bases, leaving 16 bases between them. There are 16 residues in the CDR3. CDR3 coding DNA: TGTGCCAGCAGCTTAGTGGCGGGGGGCGAGGGCACTGAAGCTTTCTTT. Residues: CASSLVAGGEGTEAFF.

V is TRBV5-4 and J is TRBJ1-1; D is ambiguous. V was cut by 3 bases and J by 5 bases, with 17 bases left in between. The CDR3 is made up of 15 amino acids. Per the germline V gene, CDR1 is SGHNT and CDR2 is YYREEE (reference sequence). The CDR3 coding sequence is TGTGCCAGCAGCTGGACCATGGGGAGCTTTACTGAAGCTTTCTTT. Its translation is CASSWTMGSFTEAFF. The full variable domain, with the rest looked up from reference TRBV5-4 and TRBJ1-1, is ETGVTQSPTHLIKTRGQQVTLRCSSQSGHNTVSWYQQALGQGPQFIFQYYREEENGRGNFPPRFSGLQFPNYSSELNVNALELDDSALYLCASSWTMGSFTEAFFGQGTRLTVV.

This clone was counted once. The genes are TRBV11-2 and TRBJ2-1; D is unresolved. The CDR3 runs 12 residues. V lost 7 bases and J lost 8, with 12 bases in between. The V gene's germline CDR1 is SGHAT and CDR2 FQNNGV. CDR3 nucleotides: TGTGCCAGCACCCCCCGACGGGATGAGCAGTTCTTC. The encoded protein is CASTPRRDEQFF.

This chain uses TRBV18 with TRBJ1-4; no firm D call. V shed 2 bases and J shed 5 bases, with 15 bases lying between them. CDR1 and CDR2 (germline): KGHSH, LQKENI. This CDR3 has 16 residues. The chain's CDR3 is CASSPFQAGENEKLFF. Written as DNA, the CDR3 is TGTGCCAGCTCACCATTTCAAGCCGGGGAAAATGAAAAACTGTTTTTT. The whole variable domain, remainder taken from reference TRBV18 and TRBJ1-4, is NAGVMQNPRHLVRRRGQEARLRCSPMKGHSHVYWYRQLPEEGLKFMVYLQKENIIDESGMPKERFSAEFPKEGPSILRIQQVVRGDSAAYFCASSPFQAGENEKLFFGSGTQLSVL.

This chain connects TRBV19 to TRBJ2-2; D is ambiguous. CDR1 LNHDA and CDR2 SQIVND come from the germline V gene (reference sequence). Trimming took off 3 bases at V and 0 bases at J, with 11 bases between the two ends. The CDR3 has 16 amino acids. CDR3 amino acids: CASSIVPETNTGELFF. The CDR3 DNA sequence: TGTGCCAGTAGTATTGTACCAGAGACGAACACCGGGGAGCTGTTTTTT.

About this clone: The sample has other DNA sequences that encode this CDR3 too. This rearrangement joins TRBV19 to TRBJ2-3, with a tentative D call TRBD1 (6 bases). The CDR3 spans 13 residues. The ends were cut back, 3 bases at V and 4 bases at J, with 8 bases in the middle. CDR1 and CDR2 from the germline V gene are LNHDA and SQIVND (reference sequence). In DNA, the CDR3 is TGTGCCAGTAGTATCCAGGGGTCAGATACGCAGTATTTT. Translation gives CASSIQGSDTQYF.

This chain uses TRBV12-5 with TRBJ2-7, with 7 bases matching TRBD1. Losses at the gene ends were 1 base for V and 4 bases for J; bases not matched to a gene: 1. This CDR3 has 13 residues. The germline CDR1 and CDR2 sequences are LGHNT and FRNRAP. CDR3 sequence reads: CASGLARGYEQYF. In nucleotides, the CDR3 is TGTGCTAGTGGTTTGGCCAGGGGGTACGAGCAGTACTTC. Complete variable domain (other parts from reference TRBV12-5 and TRBJ2-7): DARVTQTPRHKVTEMGQEVTMRCQPILGHNTVFWYRQTMMQGLELLAYFRNRAPLDDSGMPKDRFSAEMPDATLATLKIQPSEPRDSAVYFCASGLARGYEQYFGPGTRLTVT.

The chain links TRBV9 to TRBJ2-7; perhaps TRBD1 as D (6 bases). The CDR3 totals 15 residues. V lost 0 bases and J 6 bases, leaving 16 bases between the germline ends. Per the germline V gene, CDR1 is SGDLS and CDR2 is YYNGEE. In DNA, the CDR3 is TGTGCCAGCAGCGTAGCTGGCAGGGGCTCAATCGAGCAGTACTTC. This sequence encodes CASSVAGRGSIEQYF.